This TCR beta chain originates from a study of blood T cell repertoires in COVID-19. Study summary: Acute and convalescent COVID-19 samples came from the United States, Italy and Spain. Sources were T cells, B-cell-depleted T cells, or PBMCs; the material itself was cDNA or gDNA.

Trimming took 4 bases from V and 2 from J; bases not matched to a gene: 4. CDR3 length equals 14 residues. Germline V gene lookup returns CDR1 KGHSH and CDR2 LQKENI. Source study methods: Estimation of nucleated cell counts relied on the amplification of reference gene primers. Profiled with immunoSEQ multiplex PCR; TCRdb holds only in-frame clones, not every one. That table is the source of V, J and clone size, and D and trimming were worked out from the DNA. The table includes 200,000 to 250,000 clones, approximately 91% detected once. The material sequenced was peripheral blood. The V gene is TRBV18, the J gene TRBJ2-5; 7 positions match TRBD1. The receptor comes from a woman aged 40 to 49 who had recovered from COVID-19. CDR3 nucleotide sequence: TGTGCCAGCTCACGGGGACAGCTACAAGAGACCCAGTACTTC. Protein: CASSRGQLQETQYF.